Listed here are 11 T cell receptor beta chains from one sample, sequenced in a study of cytomegalovirus exposure and HLA in healthy donors. 13 Jbeta primers and 60 Vbeta primers were used for the PCR. The repertoire was sequenced with immunoSEQ multiplex PCR; TCRdb's copy has only in-frame clones and lacks some. The sample includes about 140,000 clones, approximately 82% of them seen just once. Sequencing input: PBMCs. All receptors derive from a young man in good health and CMV-seropositive.

The rearrangement joins TRBV7-3 to TRBJ2-1; possibly TRBD1 for D (5 bases). In germline, CDR1 is SGHTA, CDR2 FQGTGA. The germline V and J ends were trimmed by 1 base and 2 bases, with 15 bases remaining between them. This CDR3 is 17 amino acids long. The CDR3 nucleotides read TGTGCCAGCAGCTTAAACGGGTGGGGCCTCACCTACAATGAGCAGTTCTTC. This gives the protein CASSLNGWGLTYNEQFF.

This chain uses TRBV2 with TRBJ2-7; 11 bases agree with TRBD2. Germline V gene lookup returns CDR1 SNHLY and CDR2 FYNNEI. V lost 0 bases and J lost 5; bases outside the gene matches: 6. CDR3 size: 16 residues. The chain's CDR3 is CASSEAEPSGRHEQYF. The CDR3, as DNA: TGTGCCAGCAGTGAAGCCGAACCTAGCGGGAGGCACGAGCAGTACTTC.

The chain uses TRBV6-5 and TRBJ2-7; 8 nucleotides line up with TRBD1. The V and J ends lost 6 bases and 0 bases, in that order; junction bases with no gene match: 7. The CDR3 runs 15 residues. The V gene's germline CDR1 is MNHEY and CDR2 SVGAGI. The CDR3 DNA reads TGTGCCAGCAGCAAACAGGGGGTCAGCTCCTACGAGCAGTACTTC. This sequence encodes CASSKQGVSSYEQYF.

The genes are TRBV4-1 and TRBJ2-7; the D gene is possibly TRBD1 (6 bases). The V end was cut by 0 bases, the J end by 13 bases, with 19 bases between. Per germline, CDR1 MGHRA and CDR2 YSYEKL. This CDR3 spans 14 amino acids. CDR3 loop: CASSQETGSAPTYF. DNA of the CDR3: TGCGCCAGCAGCCAAGAGACAGGTTCCGCTCCCACTTACTTC.

A few counts support this clone. The chain carries TRBV6-1 and TRBJ1-2; D gene unclear. V lost 2 bases, J lost 6 bases, and 10 bases lay in between. The CDR3 loop spans 13 amino acids. Looked up from germline, CDR1 is MNHNS and CDR2 is SASEGT. Here the CDR3 DNA reads TGTGCCAGCAGTGAAATGGTCGGGAATGGCTACACCTTC. Protein product: CASSEMVGNGYTF.

The chain couples TRBV4-1 to TRBJ2-5; D gene uncertain. The V gene's germline CDR1 is MGHRA and CDR2 YSYEKL. V lost 0 bases and J 7 bases, leaving 12 bases between the germline ends. The CDR3 spans 14 residues. The DNA of the CDR3 is TGCGCCAGCAGCCAAGAAGCCGGGTTTGGGACCCAGTACTTC. This encodes CASSQEAGFGTQYF.

V is TRBV30 and J is TRBJ1-5; 7 nucleotides align to TRBD1. With 0 bases clipped from V and 5 bases from J, the junction kept 4 bases outside the gene matches. The CDR3 has 14 amino acids. Germline lookup yields CDR1 GTSNPN and CDR2 SVGIG (reference sequence). CDR3 in DNA: TGTGCCTGGAGTGTTTGGGACAGAGATCAGCCCCAGCATTTT. As protein: CAWSVWDRDQPQHF.

The CDR3 region is CASSPAGYLTGNTIYF. In DNA form, the CDR3 reads TGTGCCAGCAGCCCAGCAGGCTATTTAACTGGAAACACCATATATTTT. J is TRBJ1-3 and V is TRBV7-9; D unresolved. This CDR3 has 16 residues. Trimming took 5 bases from V and 2 from J, leaving 16 bases between them. Germline V gene lookup returns CDR1 SEHNR and CDR2 FQNEAQ (reference sequence).

CDR3 residues: CASSLGQRGETQYF. CDR3 DNA: TGTGCCAGCAGCTTGGGACAGAGGGGAGAGACCCAGTACTTC. The rearrangement joins TRBV28 to TRBJ2-5; 7 bases align to TRBD1. The CDR3 spans 14 residues. The germline gives CDR1 MDHEN, CDR2 SYDVKM. V dropped 6 bases and J dropped 4; count of bases not matched to a gene: 8.

The chain recombines TRBV6-6 with TRBJ1-5; weak D call: TRBD1 (6 bases). Per the germline V gene, CDR1 is MNHNY and CDR2 is SVGAGI (reference sequence). V was cut by 5 bases and J by 0 bases, with 11 bases left in between. This CDR3 is built from 15 residues. The CDR3 is CASSPGDYSNQPQHF. CDR3 DNA sequence: TGTGCCAGCAGTCCAGGGGATTATAGCAATCAGCCCCAGCATTTT.

The V gene is TRBV30, the J gene TRBJ2-3; possible D gene TRBD2, 6 bases. From germline, CDR1 is GTSNPN and CDR2 SVGIG (reference sequence). This CDR3 has 15 amino acids. Trimming pared 4 bases from V and 0 bases from J, leaving 14 bases between. The CDR3 here is CAWKQDAGSTDTQYF. The CDR3, as DNA: TGTGCCTGGAAACAGGACGCGGGGAGCACAGATACGCAGTATTTT. Combining the CDR3 with reference TRBV30 and TRBJ2-3 gives the whole variable domain SQTIHQWPATLVQPVGSPLSLECTVEGTSNPNLYWYRQAAGRGLQLLFYSVGIGQISSEVPQNLSASRPQDRQFILSSKKLLLSDSGFYLCAWKQDAGSTDTQYFGPGTRLTVL.